The 32 T cell receptor beta chains reported below all come from one sample, sequenced in a study of monozygotic twins with inflammatory bowel disease. Reanalyzing the 5' RACE reads, TCRdb keeps one entry per CDR3 protein, without DNA. Its table lists a few hundred thousand distinct CDR3 sequences. Sequencing was carried out using blood. These receptors came from a human donor with ulcerative colitis or Crohn's disease, or a healthy co-twin of an affected twin (not recorded which).

V and J are TRBV6-1 and TRBJ2-2; there is no DNA to check the TCRdb D call of TRBD1. In germline, CDR1 is MNHNS, CDR2 SASEGT. The CDR3 spans 14 residues. The CDR3 protein is CASRDRGRTGELFF.

The chain has TRBV6-1 and TRBJ2-1; checking the TCRdb D call of TRBD2 is not possible without DNA. Germline V gene data show CDR1 as MNHNS and CDR2 as SASEGT. There are 15 residues in the CDR3. The CDR3 is CATGGGSAKDNEQFF.

The chain recombines TRBV25-1 with TRBJ2-2; TCRdb's D call, TRBD1, is unchecked because there is no DNA. The CDR3 spans 15 residues. CDR1 and CDR2 from the germline V gene are MGHDK and SYGVNS. The CDR3 loop is CASRGGQGVNWELFF.

The rearrangement links TRBV9 to TRBJ2-1; TCRdb indicates TRBD2, and absent DNA this call remains unverified. The germline V gene encodes CDR1 SGDLS and CDR2 YYNGEE. This CDR3 is 15 amino acids long. The CDR3 loop is CASSVGTSGYNEQFF.

The chain couples TRBV20-1 to TRBJ2-7; as DNA is missing, the TRBD2 call by TCRdb cannot be tested. Germline V lookup: CDR1 DFQATT, CDR2 SNEGSKA (reference sequence). The CDR3 consists of 13 residues. The CDR3 here is CSARRGNSYEQYF.

V usage is TRBV6-1 and J usage is TRBJ1-6; the D call of TRBD1 rests on TCRdb alone, since no DNA is present to check it. From germline, CDR1 is MNHNS and CDR2 SASEGT. The CDR3 covers 15 residues. CDR3 amino acids: CASSSGQGNNSPLHF.

The chain employs TRBV20-1 and TRBJ2-2; the TCRdb D gene call, TRBD1, has no DNA to confirm it. The CDR3 has 17 residues. Looked up from germline, CDR1 is DFQATT and CDR2 is SNEGSKA (reference sequence). The CDR3 sequence is CSATTDRRYRNTGELFF.

V gene TRBV10-3 combines with J gene TRBJ2-3; the TCRdb call, TRBD1, lacks DNA for checking. The CDR3 length is 14 residues. Per germline, CDR1 ENHRY and CDR2 SYGVKD. CDR3 region: CAISAGQGTDTQYF.

The chain links TRBV6-1 to TRBJ2-2; without DNA, the TCRdb call of TRBD2 cannot be checked. This CDR3 region has 14 residues. Germline-derived CDR1 and CDR2 are MNHNS and SASEGT. The CDR3 protein is CASSQRLYTGELFF.

The gene calls are TRBV10-3 and TRBJ2-2; TCRdb's assignment of TRBD1 cannot be checked, as there is no DNA. The germline V gene has CDR1 ENHRY and CDR2 SYGVKD. The CDR3 contains 15 residues. The CDR3: CAISRTGRDTGELFF.

The rearrangement links TRBV12-3 or TRBV12-4 to TRBJ1-2; the D call from TCRdb, TRBD1, cannot be confirmed without DNA. The CDR3 spans 16 residues. CDR3 protein: CASSLSRAGIGYGYTF.

The gene calls are TRBV3-1 and TRBJ2-5; without DNA, the TCRdb call of TRBD1 cannot be checked. This CDR3 comprises 14 residues. Germline V gene sequence: CDR1 LGHDT, CDR2 YNNKEL (reference sequence). This CDR3 reads CASSPTGRRETQYF.

This chain joins TRBV6-1 and TRBJ2-2; checking the TCRdb D call of TRBD1 is not possible without DNA. Germline CDR1 is MNHNS and CDR2 is SASEGT. The length of the CDR3 is 16 residues. The CDR3 here is CASSPLRGPVTGELFF.

The CDR3 protein is CASSLSGNGYTF. This chain connects TRBV12-3 or TRBV12-4 to TRBJ1-2; lacking DNA, the TRBD1 call made by TCRdb goes unchecked. There are 12 residues in the CDR3.

The V and J genes are TRBV4-2 and TRBJ2-2. Germline CDR1 LGHNA, CDR2 YNFKEQ. This CDR3 spans 16 amino acids. The CDR3 sequence is CASSQETRSAGGELFF.

This chain links TRBV7-6 with TRBJ1-4; TCRdb's assignment of TRBD1 cannot be checked, as there is no DNA. The CDR3 spans 15 residues. Germline CDR1 SGHVS, CDR2 FNYEAQ. Here the CDR3 reads CASSVQGLPNEKLFF. The full variable domain, its missing parts supplied by reference TRBV7-6 and TRBJ1-4, is GAGVSQSPRYKVTKRGQDVALRCDPISGHVSLYWYRQALGQGPEFLTYFNYEAQQDKSGLPNDRFSAERPEGSISTLTIQRTEQRDSAMYRCASSVQGLPNEKLFFGSGTQLSVL.

The chain joins TRBV5-4 to TRBJ2-1; the TCRdb D gene call, TRBD1, has no DNA to confirm it. The V gene's germline CDR1 is SGHNT and CDR2 YYREEE (reference sequence). The CDR3 spans 16 residues. Here the CDR3 reads CASSIQGQGILKSQFF.

The gene calls are TRBV12-3 or TRBV12-4 and TRBJ1-5; TCRdb reports TRBD1, a call that lacks DNA to check it against. The CDR3 consists of 14 residues. The CDR3 region is CASSHRVGYQPQHF.

J is TRBJ2-1 and V is TRBV20-1; lacking DNA, the TRBD1 call made by TCRdb goes unchecked. The CDR3 has 14 amino acids. Germline V gene sequence: CDR1 DFQATT, CDR2 SNEGSKA (reference sequence). CDR3 sequence: CSASPGVTVNEQFF.

The rearrangement joins TRBV15 to TRBJ2-3. The length of the CDR3 is 13 residues. From germline, CDR1 is LNHNV and CDR2 YYDKDF (reference sequence). CDR3 sequence reads: CATSRAELGTQYF.

The chain couples TRBV5-6 to TRBJ2-3; the TCRdb D gene call, TRBD2, has no DNA to confirm it. The V gene's germline CDR1 is SGHDT and CDR2 YYEEEE. The CDR3 has 19 amino acids. The CDR3 protein is CASSLAVFGFAGSTDTQYF.

V is TRBV7-2 and J is TRBJ2-1; TCRdb selects TRBD2, and the lack of DNA leaves this call unchecked. The germline V gene has CDR1 SGHTA and CDR2 FQGNSA. The CDR3 contains 13 residues. CDR3 region: CASRGLAGDEQFF.

The genes are TRBV3-1 and TRBJ2-7; the TRBD1 assignment by TCRdb is unverifiable without DNA. CDR1 LGHDT and CDR2 YNNKEL come from the germline V gene (reference sequence). The CDR3 has 16 amino acids. The CDR3 spells CASSPDVGTGVYEQYF.

This chain connects TRBV20-1 to TRBJ2-1; TCRdb designates TRBD1, a call that cannot be tested without DNA. Germline V gene sequence: CDR1 DFQATT, CDR2 SNEGSKA (reference sequence). This CDR3 region has 12 residues. The CDR3 region is CSARTDSGEQFF.

This sequence joins TRBV6-1 and TRBJ2-5; TCRdb's D call of TRBD1 is untestable without DNA. This CDR3 has 15 residues. CDR1 and CDR2 from the germline V gene are MNHNS and SASEGT. CDR3: CASTRTGVGQETQYF.

The chain recombines TRBV5-1 with TRBJ1-1; TCRdb names TRBD1, which stays unverified in the absence of DNA. This CDR3 is built from 13 residues. Germline-derived CDR1 and CDR2 are SGHRS and YFSETQ. CDR3 sequence: CASRGQMNTEAFF.

CDR3 region: CASSSSTPPGNTIYF. This chain uses TRBV7-2 with TRBJ1-3. This CDR3 region has 15 residues. Germline V lookup: CDR1 SGHTA, CDR2 FQGNSA.

The chain links TRBV4-1 to TRBJ2-1; as DNA is missing, the TRBD2 call by TCRdb cannot be tested. The V gene's germline CDR1 is MGHRA and CDR2 YSYEKL. This CDR3 spans 15 amino acids. CDR3 sequence: CASSQTSGGRYEQFF.

This rearrangement joins TRBV5-1 to TRBJ1-2; TCRdb's assignment of TRBD1 cannot be checked, as there is no DNA. Germline values: CDR1 SGHRS, CDR2 YFSETQ. The CDR3 is made up of 13 amino acids. The CDR3 here is CASSWGQNYGYTF.

CDR3: CASSQRGGVNNEQFF. This chain links TRBV4-1 with TRBJ2-1; lacking DNA, the TRBD2 call made by TCRdb goes unchecked. This CDR3 region has 15 residues. CDR1 and CDR2 (germline): MGHRA, YSYEKL.

The J gene is TRBJ2-1, the V gene TRBV28. The CDR3 contains 11 residues. Germline V gene data show CDR1 as MDHEN and CDR2 as SYDVKM. The CDR3 here is CASGDYNEQFF.

The rearrangement uses TRBV20-1 and TRBJ1-1. This CDR3 region has 14 residues. From germline, CDR1 is DFQATT and CDR2 SNEGSKA (reference sequence). CDR3 sequence reads: CSARDYLMNTEAFF.